What follows describes a single T cell receptor (beta chain). The antigen remains undetermined. The V gene lost 2 bases and the J gene lost 0 bases, with 10 bases spanning the gap. The CDR3 has 15 residues. CDR1 and CDR2 from the germline V gene are LGHNA and YSLEER. Per-sample assaying covered 85,000 to 100,000 TCR templates. Clones were read by immunoSEQ multiplex PCR, and TCRdb kept only the in-frame ones, dropping some. The sample contains 110,000 or so clones, approximately 92% of which appear only once. This specimen comes from a study of siplizumab effects on memory and regulatory T cells. Study-level findings and limits: Siplizumab led to significantly less abundant alloreactive sequences that could be traced back to unstimulated CD4+ memory cells. Unstimulated naive T cells seemed to show more diversity than memory cells did, and they also seemed to be among the major contributors to the alloresponse.

The genes are TRBV4-3 and TRBJ1-1; possibly TRBD1 for D (5 bases). The sample comprised non-Treg CD4+ T cells sorted from blood. The TCR comes from a human donor in good health. This CDR3 reads CASSQPGLMNTEAFF. CDR3 DNA sequence: TGCGCCAGCAGCCAACCGGGACTGATGAACACTGAAGCTTTCTTT.